This entry is about one TCR beta chain. Authors' analysis steps: Estimation of nucleated cell counts relied on the amplification of reference gene primers. TCRdb keeps only in-frame clones here, not all; method: immunoSEQ multiplex PCR. V and J calls and clone size are as listed in that table; D and trimming were resolved from the DNA. The table shows a few hundred thousand clones, with 89% occurring only once. The CDR3 is made up of 16 amino acids. Germline values: CDR1 SEHNR, CDR2 FQNEAQ (reference sequence). V gave up 5 bases and J gave up 5 bases, with 22 bases separating them. This entry is derived from a study of blood T cell repertoires in COVID-19. About the research overall: Samples taken during acute and convalescent COVID-19 were collected in the United States, Italy and Spain. From T cells, B-cell-depleted T cells, or PBMCs came the material, which was cDNA or gDNA.

The sequence came from a man between 18 and 35 years old who had recovered from COVID-19. The specimen was peripheral blood. This sequence joins TRBV7-9 and TRBJ2-7; D may be TRBD2 (6 bases). CDR3 DNA sequence: TGTGCCAGCAGCCCTACCCTTCCTGGCGGGGAGAACGAGCAGTACTTC. Translating it yields CASSPTLPGGENEQYF.